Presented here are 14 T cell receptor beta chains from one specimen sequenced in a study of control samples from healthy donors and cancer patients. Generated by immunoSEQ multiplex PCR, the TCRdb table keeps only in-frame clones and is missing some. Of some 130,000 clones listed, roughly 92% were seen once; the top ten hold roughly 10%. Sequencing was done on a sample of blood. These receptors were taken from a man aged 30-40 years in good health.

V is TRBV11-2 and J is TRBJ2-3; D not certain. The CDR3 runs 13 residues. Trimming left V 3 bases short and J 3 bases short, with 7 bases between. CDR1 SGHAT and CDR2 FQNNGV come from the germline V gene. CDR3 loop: CASSFRRTDTQYF. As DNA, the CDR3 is TGTGCCAGCAGCTTTCGGAGAACAGATACGCAGTATTTT.

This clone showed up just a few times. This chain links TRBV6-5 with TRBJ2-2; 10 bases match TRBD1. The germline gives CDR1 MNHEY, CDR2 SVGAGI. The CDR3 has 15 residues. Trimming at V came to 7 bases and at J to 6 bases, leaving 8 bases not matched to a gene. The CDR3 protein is CASKTGTGESGELFF. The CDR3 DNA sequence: TGTGCCAGCAAAACCGGGACAGGGGAATCCGGGGAGCTGTTTTTT.

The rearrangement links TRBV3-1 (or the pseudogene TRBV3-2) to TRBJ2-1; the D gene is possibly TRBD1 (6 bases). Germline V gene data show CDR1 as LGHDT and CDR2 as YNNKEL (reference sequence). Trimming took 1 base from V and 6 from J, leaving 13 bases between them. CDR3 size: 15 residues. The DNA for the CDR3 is TGTGCCAGCAGCCAAGGGACAGCATCTCCCAATGAGCAGTTCTTC. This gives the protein CASSQGTASPNEQFF.

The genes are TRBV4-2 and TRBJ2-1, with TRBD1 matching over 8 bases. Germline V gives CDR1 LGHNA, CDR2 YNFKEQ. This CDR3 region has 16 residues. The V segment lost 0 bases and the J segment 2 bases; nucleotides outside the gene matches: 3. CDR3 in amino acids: CASSQESTGAYNEQFF. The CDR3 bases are TGTGCCAGCAGCCAAGAATCGACAGGGGCCTACAATGAGCAGTTCTTC.

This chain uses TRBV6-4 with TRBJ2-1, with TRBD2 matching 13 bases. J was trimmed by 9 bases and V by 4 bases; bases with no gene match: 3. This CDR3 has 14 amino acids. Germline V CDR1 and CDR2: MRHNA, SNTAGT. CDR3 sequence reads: CASSGLAGGGEQFF. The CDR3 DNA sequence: TGTGCCAGCAGTGGACTAGCGGGAGGTGGTGAGCAGTTCTTC.

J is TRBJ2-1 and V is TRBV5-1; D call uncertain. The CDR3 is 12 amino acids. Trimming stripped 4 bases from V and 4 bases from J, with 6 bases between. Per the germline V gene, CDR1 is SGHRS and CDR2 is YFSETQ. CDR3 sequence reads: CASSLSYNEQFF. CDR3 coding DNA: TGCGCCAGCAGCCTAAGTTACAATGAGCAGTTCTTC.

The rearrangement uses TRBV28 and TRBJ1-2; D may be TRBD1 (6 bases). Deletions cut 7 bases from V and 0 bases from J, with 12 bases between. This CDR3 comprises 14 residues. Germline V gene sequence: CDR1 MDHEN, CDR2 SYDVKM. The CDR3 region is CASTPGAANYGYTF. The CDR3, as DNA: TGTGCCAGCACCCCAGGGGCGGCTAACTATGGCTACACCTTC.

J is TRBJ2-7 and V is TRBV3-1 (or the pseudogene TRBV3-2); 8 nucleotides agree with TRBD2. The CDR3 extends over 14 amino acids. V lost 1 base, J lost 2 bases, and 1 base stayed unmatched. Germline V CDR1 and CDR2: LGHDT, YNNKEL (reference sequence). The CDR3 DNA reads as TGTGCCAGCAGCCAAGCGGGAGGGGCCTACGAGCAGTACTTC. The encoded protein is CASSQAGGAYEQYF.

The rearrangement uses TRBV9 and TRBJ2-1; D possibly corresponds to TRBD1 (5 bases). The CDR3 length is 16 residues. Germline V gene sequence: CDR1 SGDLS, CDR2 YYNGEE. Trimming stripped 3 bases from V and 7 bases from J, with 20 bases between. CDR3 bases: TGTGCCAGCAGCGGGGGCTTGAAGGGGATAGGAAATGAGCAGTTCTTC. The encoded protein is CASSGGLKGIGNEQFF. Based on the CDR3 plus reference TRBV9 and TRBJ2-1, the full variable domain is DSGVTQTPKHLITATGQRVTLRCSPRSGDLSVYWYQQSLDQGLQFLIQYYNGEERAKGNILERFSAQQFPDLHSELNLSSLELGDSALYFCASSGGLKGIGNEQFFGPGTRLTVL.

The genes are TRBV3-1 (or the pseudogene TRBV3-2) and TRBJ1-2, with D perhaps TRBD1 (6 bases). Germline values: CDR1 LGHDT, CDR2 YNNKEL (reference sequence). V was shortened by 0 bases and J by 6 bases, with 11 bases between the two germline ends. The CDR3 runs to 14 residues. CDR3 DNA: TGTGCCAGCAGCCAAGATCGGGGGGCGCATGGCTACACCTTC. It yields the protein CASSQDRGAHGYTF.

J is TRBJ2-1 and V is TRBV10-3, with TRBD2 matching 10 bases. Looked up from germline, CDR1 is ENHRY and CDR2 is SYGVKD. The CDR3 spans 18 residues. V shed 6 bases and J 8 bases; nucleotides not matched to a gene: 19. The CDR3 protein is CAISGPKTSGNSLDEQFF. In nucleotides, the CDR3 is TGTGCCATCAGCGGCCCGAAAACTAGCGGGAATTCTTTGGATGAGCAGTTCTTC.

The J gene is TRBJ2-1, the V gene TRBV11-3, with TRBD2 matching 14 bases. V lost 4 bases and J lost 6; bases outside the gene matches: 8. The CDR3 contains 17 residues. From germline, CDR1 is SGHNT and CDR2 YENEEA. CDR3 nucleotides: TGTGCCAGCAGCTCTGGGACTAGCGGGAGTCTGGCCAATGAGCAGTTCTTC. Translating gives CASSSGTSGSLANEQFF.

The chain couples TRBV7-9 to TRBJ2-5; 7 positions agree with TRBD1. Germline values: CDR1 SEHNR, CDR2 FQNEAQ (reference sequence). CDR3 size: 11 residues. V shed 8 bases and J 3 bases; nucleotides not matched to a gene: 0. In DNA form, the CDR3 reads TGTGCCAGCGACAGGGAAGAGACCCAGTACTTC. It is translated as CASDREETQYF.

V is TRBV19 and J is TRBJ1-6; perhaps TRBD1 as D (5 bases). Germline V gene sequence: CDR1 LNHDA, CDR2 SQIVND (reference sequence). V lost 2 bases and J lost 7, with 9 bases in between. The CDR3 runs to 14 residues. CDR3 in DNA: TGTGCCAGTAGTATACGAGGGGACAATTCACCCCTCCACTTT. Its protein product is CASSIRGDNSPLHF.